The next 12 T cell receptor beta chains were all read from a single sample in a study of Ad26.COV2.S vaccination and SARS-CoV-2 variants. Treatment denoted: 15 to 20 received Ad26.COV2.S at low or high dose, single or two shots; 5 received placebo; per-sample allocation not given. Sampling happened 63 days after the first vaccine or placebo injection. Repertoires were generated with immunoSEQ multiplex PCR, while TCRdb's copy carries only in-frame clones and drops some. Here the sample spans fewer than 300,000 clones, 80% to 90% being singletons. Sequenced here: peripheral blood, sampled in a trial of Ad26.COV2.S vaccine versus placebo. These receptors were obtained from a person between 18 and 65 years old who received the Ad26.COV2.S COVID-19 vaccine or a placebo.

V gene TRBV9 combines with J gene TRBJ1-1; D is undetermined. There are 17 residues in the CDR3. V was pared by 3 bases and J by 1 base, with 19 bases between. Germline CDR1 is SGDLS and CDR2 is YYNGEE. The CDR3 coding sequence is TGTGCCAGCAGCGAGAGGGAGGTAGTTAGTAGGAACACTGAAGCTTTCTTT. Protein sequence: CASSEREVVSRNTEAFF.

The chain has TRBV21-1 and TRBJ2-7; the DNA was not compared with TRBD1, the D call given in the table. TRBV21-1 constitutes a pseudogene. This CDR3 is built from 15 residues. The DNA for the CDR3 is TGTGCCAGCAGCAAGGGACAGGGGGGATCCTACGAGCAGTACTTC. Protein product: CASSKGQGGSYEQYF.

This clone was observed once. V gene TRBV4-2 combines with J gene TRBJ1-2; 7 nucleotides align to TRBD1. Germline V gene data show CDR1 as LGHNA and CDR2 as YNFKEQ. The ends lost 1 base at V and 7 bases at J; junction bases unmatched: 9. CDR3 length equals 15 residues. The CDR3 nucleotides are TGTGCCAGCAGCCAAGGTCAGACAGGGAGAAGTGGCTACACCTTC. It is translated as CASSQGQTGRSGYTF.

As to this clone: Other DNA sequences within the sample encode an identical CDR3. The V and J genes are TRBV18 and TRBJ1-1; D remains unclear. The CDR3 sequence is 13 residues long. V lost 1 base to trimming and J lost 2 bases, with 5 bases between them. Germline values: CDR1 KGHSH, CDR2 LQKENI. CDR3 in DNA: TGTGCCAGCTCACCACAGAAAAACACTGAAGCTTTCTTT. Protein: CASSPQKNTEAFF.

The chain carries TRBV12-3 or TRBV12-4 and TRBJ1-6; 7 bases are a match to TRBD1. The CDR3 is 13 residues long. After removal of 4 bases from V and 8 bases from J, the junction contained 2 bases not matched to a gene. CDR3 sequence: CASSSTGDSPLHF. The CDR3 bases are TGTGCCAGCAGTTCTACAGGGGATTCACCCCTCCACTTT.

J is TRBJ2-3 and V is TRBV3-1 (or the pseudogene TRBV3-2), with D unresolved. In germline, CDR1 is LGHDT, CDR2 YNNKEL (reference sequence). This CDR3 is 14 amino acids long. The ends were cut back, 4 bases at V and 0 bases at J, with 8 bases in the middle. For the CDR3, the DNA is TGTGCCAGCAGCCGGGCGCCTAGCACAGATACGCAGTATTTT. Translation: CASSRAPSTDTQYF.

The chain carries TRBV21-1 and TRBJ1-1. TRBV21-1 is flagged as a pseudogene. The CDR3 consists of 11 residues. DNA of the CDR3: TGTGCCAGCAGCCGTCACACTGAAGCTTTCTTT. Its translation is CASSRHTEAFF.

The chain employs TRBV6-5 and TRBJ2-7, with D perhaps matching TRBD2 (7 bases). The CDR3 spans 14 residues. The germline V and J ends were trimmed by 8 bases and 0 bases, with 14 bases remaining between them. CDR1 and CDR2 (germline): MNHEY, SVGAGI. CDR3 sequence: CASQRGRASYEQYF. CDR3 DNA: TGTGCCAGCCAAAGGGGGAGGGCCTCCTACGAGCAGTACTTC.

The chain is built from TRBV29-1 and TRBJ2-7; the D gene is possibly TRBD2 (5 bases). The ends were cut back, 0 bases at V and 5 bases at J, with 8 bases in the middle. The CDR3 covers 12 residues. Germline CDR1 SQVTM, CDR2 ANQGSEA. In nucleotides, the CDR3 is TGCAGCGTTGAAGATCCGCGGGACGAGCAGTACTTC. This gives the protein CSVEDPRDEQYF.

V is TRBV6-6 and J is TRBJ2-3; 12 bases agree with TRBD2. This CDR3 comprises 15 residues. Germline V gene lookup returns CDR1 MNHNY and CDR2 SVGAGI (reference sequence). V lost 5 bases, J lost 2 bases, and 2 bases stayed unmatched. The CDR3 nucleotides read TGTGCCAGCAGTGGACTAGCGGGGATCACAGATACGCAGTATTTT. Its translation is CASSGLAGITDTQYF.

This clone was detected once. The CDR3: CASGQGAYNEQFF. CDR3 nucleotides: TGTGCCAGCGGACAGGGGGCATACAATGAGCAGTTCTTC. This rearrangement joins TRBV9 to TRBJ2-1, with 11 bases aligning to TRBD1. CDR3 length: 13 amino acids. V lost 7 bases, J lost 4 bases, and 1 base stayed unmatched. Germline V gene sequence: CDR1 SGDLS, CDR2 YYNGEE.

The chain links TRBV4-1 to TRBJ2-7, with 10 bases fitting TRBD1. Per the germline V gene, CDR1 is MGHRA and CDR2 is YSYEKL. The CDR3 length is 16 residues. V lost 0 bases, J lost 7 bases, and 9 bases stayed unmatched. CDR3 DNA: TGCGCCAGCAGCCAAGAAAGGGACAGGGGAGGTGGGGAGCAGTACTTC. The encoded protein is CASSQERDRGGGEQYF.